The 21 T cell receptor beta chains listed next were all sequenced from one sample in a study of cytomegalovirus exposure and HLA in healthy donors. The primer mix had 60 Vbeta and 13 Jbeta primers. The table came from immunoSEQ multiplex PCR; TCRdb's copy has only in-frame clones and leaves some out. In the table there are over 120,000 clones, around 79% of which are singletons. The sequencing sample was made of PBMCs. The source of these receptors is a male donor in good health and CMV-seronegative.

The gene calls are TRBV18 and TRBJ2-7; tentatively, D is TRBD2 (6 bases). The CDR3 covers 16 residues. V was pared by 1 base and J by 3 bases, with 16 bases between. Germline V CDR1 and CDR2: KGHSH, LQKENI. The CDR3 nucleotides read TGTGCCAGCTCACCACTAAAGGGACGGCGGGACTACGAGCAGTACTTC. It is translated as CASSPLKGRRDYEQYF. Full variable domain (missing parts from reference TRBV18 and TRBJ2-7): NAGVMQNPRHLVRRRGQEARLRCSPMKGHSHVYWYRQLPEEGLKFMVYLQKENIIDESGMPKERFSAEFPKEGPSILRIQQVVRGDSAAYFCASSPLKGRRDYEQYFGPGTRLTVT.

The chain combines TRBV11-1 with TRBJ1-1, with a possible D match to TRBD1 (5 bases). Germline V gene sequence: CDR1 SGHAT, CDR2 FQDESV (reference sequence). This CDR3 contains 14 residues. V lost 1 base to trimming and J lost 5 bases, with 11 bases between them. CDR3 coding DNA: TGTGCCAGCAGCTTAGTTATGGGGGGGACTGAAGCTTTCTTT. Protein: CASSLVMGGTEAFF.

There are a few counts of this clone. This sequence joins TRBV14 and TRBJ2-7; D is ambiguous. Germline CDR1 SGHDN, CDR2 FVKESK. The CDR3 runs 11 residues. V lost 1 base and J 8 bases, leaving 6 bases between the germline ends. The CDR3 DNA follows: TGTGCCAGCAGCCAAGGGAGACAGCAGTACTTC. This sequence encodes CASSQGRQQYF.

The chain recombines TRBV10-1 with TRBJ2-2, with D possibly matching TRBD1 (6 bases). V dropped 3 bases and J dropped 3 bases, with 14 bases sitting between them. The CDR3 contains 16 residues. CDR1 and CDR2 from the germline V gene are WNHNN and SYGVQD (reference sequence). The CDR3: CASSEHRGGHTGELFF. Here the CDR3 DNA reads TGCGCCAGCAGTGAACACCGTGGGGGCCACACCGGGGAGCTGTTTTTT.

The chain joins TRBV19 to TRBJ1-2; D is perhaps TRBD1 (5 bases). V was cut by 3 bases and J by 4 bases, with 9 bases left in between. Germline-derived CDR1 and CDR2 are LNHDA and SQIVND (reference sequence). The CDR3 length is 13 residues. The CDR3 bases are TGTGCCAGTAGTATGTGGCAGGGCTATGGCTACACCTTC. Its protein product is CASSMWQGYGYTF.

This clone came up a few times. The chain combines TRBV11-2 with TRBJ2-5; D gene unclear. The CDR3 is 13 amino acids. The ends were cut back, 5 bases at V and 5 bases at J, with 12 bases in the middle. The germline V gene encodes CDR1 SGHAT and CDR2 FQNNGV. CDR3 nucleotide sequence: TGTGCCAGCAGCGTCGACCAGGTTGAGACCCAGTACTTC. Amino acids: CASSVDQVETQYF.

With regard to this clone: An end of the junction does not agree with germline; a read error may underlie this. This sequence joins TRBV7-9 and TRBJ2-1, with D unclear. Germline V lookup: CDR1 SEHNR, CDR2 FQNEAQ (reference sequence). The CDR3 is 12 amino acids. The CDR3, as DNA: TGTTCCAGCAGCTTATACCAGAATGAGCAGTTCTTC. It translates to CSSSLYQNEQFF.

V gene TRBV27 combines with J gene TRBJ2-1; perhaps TRBD2 as D (5 bases). The V gene's germline CDR1 is MNHEY and CDR2 SMNVEV (reference sequence). V lost 1 base to trimming and J lost 6 bases, with 10 bases between them. CDR3 length equals 14 residues. This CDR3 reads CASSLFRSGNEQFF. CDR3 nucleotides: TGTGCCAGCAGTTTATTTCGGAGCGGCAATGAGCAGTTCTTC.

The table lists this clone with a few counts. The chain recombines TRBV15 with TRBJ2-2; 9 nucleotides line up with TRBD2. The CDR3 loop spans 15 amino acids. Germline V gene data show CDR1 as LNHNV and CDR2 as YYDKDF (reference sequence). V dropped 7 bases and J dropped 1; count of bases not matched to a gene: 4. The CDR3 loop is CATKWTSVNTGELFF. As DNA, the CDR3 is TGTGCCACCAAATGGACTAGCGTGAACACCGGGGAGCTGTTTTTT.

The chain has TRBV5-4 and TRBJ2-2; D perhaps matches TRBD2 (5 bases). The germline V and J ends were trimmed by 4 bases and 6 bases, with 16 bases remaining between them. This CDR3 has 15 residues. CDR1 SGHNT and CDR2 YYREEE come from the germline V gene (reference sequence). CDR3 sequence reads: CASSTPLDPSGELFF. CDR3 DNA sequence: TGTGCCAGCAGCACTCCACTAGACCCCTCCGGGGAGCTGTTTTTT.

The J gene is TRBJ2-7, the V gene TRBV9, with 10 positions matching TRBD1. J was trimmed by 5 bases and V by 6 bases; bases with no gene match: 2. The CDR3 contains 12 residues. The V gene's germline CDR1 is SGDLS and CDR2 YYNGEE. The CDR3 protein is CASKGQGNEQYF. The CDR3 DNA follows: TGTGCCAGCAAGGGACAGGGGAACGAGCAGTACTTC.

The V call is TRBV28, the J call TRBJ2-5; the D gene is possibly TRBD2 (6 bases). The CDR3 consists of 15 residues. Trimming shortened V by 5 bases and J by 13 bases, and 26 bases separated the two germline ends. CDR1 is MDHEN and CDR2 is SYDVKM in the germline V gene. CDR3 region: CASSTPGGAGAFRYF. CDR3 DNA sequence: TGTGCCAGCAGTACGCCCGGGGGTGCTGGAGCGTTTCGGTACTTC.

The V gene is TRBV19, the J gene TRBJ1-2; TRBD1 matches 8 bases. The germline CDR1 and CDR2 sequences are LNHDA and SQIVND (reference sequence). The CDR3 has 13 amino acids. V dropped 10 bases and J dropped 6; count of bases not matched to a gene: 10. CDR3 amino acids: CATRSTGAHGYTF. DNA of the CDR3: TGTGCCACCCGATCGACAGGGGCTCATGGCTACACCTTC.

CDR3 in amino acids: CASSYSSGGPAETQYF. In nucleotides, the CDR3 is TGTGCCAGCAGTTACTCTAGCGGGGGGCCGGCAGAGACCCAGTACTTC. The gene calls are TRBV6-5 and TRBJ2-5; 10 bases fit TRBD2. Losses at the gene ends were 0 bases for V and 4 bases for J; bases not matched to a gene: 5. The germline gives CDR1 MNHEY, CDR2 SVGAGI. CDR3 size: 16 residues.

This chain links TRBV12-5 with TRBJ1-1; D gene ambiguous. Germline lookup yields CDR1 LGHNT and CDR2 FRNRAP. CDR3 length equals 15 residues. Trimming pared 10 bases from V and 1 base from J, leaving 19 bases between. The CDR3 reads CATPRDWEGNTEAFF. The CDR3 region has the DNA TGTGCTACTCCTCGGGATTGGGAGGGGAACACTGAAGCTTTCTTT.

This clone was found once. This chain uses TRBV7-8 with TRBJ2-2, with D possibly being TRBD2 (5 bases). CDR1 SGHVS and CDR2 FQNEAQ come from the germline V gene. CDR3 length equals 15 residues. The germline V and J ends were trimmed by 8 bases and 1 base, with 14 bases remaining between them. This CDR3 reads CASEQRGWNTGELFF. The CDR3 coding sequence is TGTGCCAGCGAACAAAGAGGGTGGAACACCGGGGAGCTGTTTTTT.

The chain employs TRBV9 and TRBJ2-2; tentative D call: TRBD1 (6 bases). Trimming stripped 3 bases from V and 5 bases from J, with 20 bases between. There are 17 residues in the CDR3. Germline CDR1 SGDLS, CDR2 YYNGEE. The CDR3 DNA sequence: TGTGCCAGCAGCGAGAGTAAGGGTTCCAGGGGTACCGGGGAGCTGTTTTTT. Its translation: CASSESKGSRGTGELFF.

This clone has just a few counts. The CDR3 is CASSRDRGGPYNEQFF. DNA for the CDR3: TGCGCCAGCAGCCGGGACCGGGGGGGCCCCTACAATGAGCAGTTCTTC. The chain combines TRBV4-3 with TRBJ2-1; TRBD2 aligns across 8 bases. Germline CDR1 and CDR2: LGHNA and YSLEER. With V trimmed by 4 bases and J by 2 bases, 7 bases remained unmatched. The CDR3 contains 16 residues.

V and J are TRBV4-1 and TRBJ2-7; D gene uncertain. The CDR3 consists of 14 residues. The germline CDR1 and CDR2 sequences are MGHRA and YSYEKL. Trimming pared 1 base from V and 0 bases from J, leaving 7 bases between. CDR3 loop: CASSQGRSSYEQYF. As DNA, the CDR3 is TGCGCCAGCAGCCAAGGCCGGTCCTCCTACGAGCAGTACTTC.

The V gene is TRBV5-1, the J gene TRBJ1-6; 12 nucleotides match TRBD1. This CDR3 contains 17 residues. Germline assignment: CDR1 SGHRS and CDR2 YFSETQ. The V gene end was trimmed by 4 bases and the J gene end by 9 bases; junction bases not matched to a gene: 11. The CDR3 bases are TGCGCCAGCAGCCCTGGGACAGGGGGCCCAATTAGTTCACCCCTCCACTTT. Translation: CASSPGTGGPISSPLHF.

This rearrangement joins TRBV4-3 to TRBJ1-2; TRBD1 matches 7 bases. The CDR3 loop spans 17 amino acids. Per the germline V gene, CDR1 is LGHNA and CDR2 is YSLEER. J was trimmed by 6 bases and V by 0 bases; bases with no gene match: 13. The CDR3 protein is CASSQDPTGRPSNGYTF. In nucleotides, the CDR3 is TGCGCCAGCAGCCAAGATCCGACAGGGCGGCCCTCCAATGGCTACACCTTC.